These T cell receptor beta chains were read from a single sample in a study of blood T cell repertoires in COVID-19. Only in-frame clones appear in the TCRdb table, and some are missing; sequencing was by immunoSEQ multiplex PCR. The repertoire holds hundreds of thousands of clones, with 85% to 90% as singletons. Sequenced input: peripheral blood. These receptors were collected from a woman in her twenties or thirties with COVID-19, enrolled during active disease. The CDR3 runs from the conserved cysteine through the conserved F or W. A D gene is named only where the DNA matches it firmly. Clone size is not always given. Where it is, it says once, few, many or a class for expanded clones.

V gene,D gene,clone size,J gene,CDR3 protein,CDR3 DNA
TRBV30,TRBD1,NA,TRBJ1-3,CAWGRDRGLGNTIYF,TGTGCCTGGGGCCGGGACAGGGGGCTTGGAAACACCATATATTTT
TRBV19,NA,NA,TRBJ2-1,CASRGSRVSGYEQFF,TGTGCCAGTAGAGGATCACGGGTAAGCGGGTATGAGCAGTTCTTC
TRBV20-1,NA,NA,TRBJ2-7,CSAQSDEQYF,TGCAGTGCTCAGAGCGACGAGCAGTACTTC
TRBV6-5,NA,NA,TRBJ1-4,CASSSQGGEEKLFF,TGTGCCAGCAGTTCCCAGGGTGGTGAGGAAAAACTGTTTTTT
TRBV29-1,NA,once,TRBJ2-4,CSVEGAGILHF,TGCAGCGTTGAAGGGGCCGGGATACTGCACTTC
TRBV27,NA,NA,TRBJ2-1,CASSPGIFFYNEQFF,TGTGCCAGCAGCCCAGGGATTTTCTTCTACAATGAGCAGTTCTTC
TRBV6-6,NA,NA,TRBJ1-1,CASSRWTILNTEAFF,TGTGCCAGCAGTCGGTGGACTATCCTGAACACTGAAGCTTTCTTT
TRBV30,NA,NA,TRBJ1-2,CAWSSGPGHGYTF,TGTGCCTGGAGTAGCGGGCCAGGGCACGGCTACACCTTC
TRBV19,TRBD2,NA,TRBJ2-1,CASSIGGGRAIEQFF,TGTGCCAGTAGTATAGGCGGCGGGAGGGCCATTGAGCAGTTCTTC
TRBV19,NA,NA,TRBJ2-6,CASSSGRAGANVLTF,TGTGCCAGTAGCTCCGGGAGAGCTGGGGCCAACGTCCTGACTTTC
TRBV13,NA,once,TRBJ2-1,CASSSPVSHSYNEQFF,TGTGCCAGCAGCTCACCCGTCTCCCACTCTTACAATGAGCAGTTCTTC
TRBV27,NA,NA,TRBJ2-7,CASSPDTYRLYEQYF,TGTGCCAGCAGTCCGGACACGTACCGACTCTACGAGCAGTACTTC
TRBV24-1,NA,NA,TRBJ2-1,CATSDGSGTPYNEQFF,TGTGCCACCAGTGATGGATCAGGGACTCCATACAATGAGCAGTTCTTC
TRBV3-1/TRBV3-2,TRBD1,few,TRBJ1-6,CASSQAPGGNSPLHF,TGTGCCAGCAGCCAAGCCCCAGGGGGAAATTCACCCCTCCACTTT
TRBV15,NA,NA,TRBJ2-7,CATSAGDSYEQYF,TGTGCCACCAGCGCAGGGGACTCCTACGAGCAGTACTTC
TRBV20-1,NA,NA,TRBJ2-7,CSARVVYEQYF,TGCAGTGCTCGGGTGGTCTACGAGCAGTACTTC
TRBV6-5,NA,NA,TRBJ2-2,CASSYSRITGELFF,TGTGCCAGCAGTTACTCGAGAATAACCGGGGAGCTGTTTTTT